The rows below give T cell receptor beta chains drawn from one sample of a study of glioma-infiltrating T cells after dendritic cell vaccination. Measured with immunoSEQ multiplex PCR; TCRdb has only the in-frame clones, and not every one. There are tens of thousands of clones in the sample; over 85% occur only once, and about 3% lies in the top ten. Specimen: blood, collected before dendritic cell vaccination. The source of these receptors is a human donor with glioblastoma. The CDR3 runs from the conserved cysteine through the conserved F or W. The D gene is left open where the match is weak. Not every row has a clone size; where given, it reads once, few, many or a size class.

j_call	d_call	v_call	clone_size	cdr3_aa	cdr3_nt
TRBJ2-1	TRBD2	TRBV27	.	CASSRAGGSYNEQFF	TGTGCCAGCAGCCGAGCGGGGGGCTCCTACAATGAGCAGTTCTTC
TRBJ2-3	.	TRBV5-8	.	CASSLDLGAWTDTQYF	TGTGCCAGCAGCTTGGATTTGGGGGCTTGGACAGATACGCAGTATTTT
TRBJ1-5	TRBD1	TRBV29-1	.	CSVAGTGGVDQPQHF	TGCAGCGTTGCTGGGACAGGGGGGGTGGATCAGCCCCAGCATTTT
TRBJ1-5	TRBD1	TRBV30	.	CAWSLGQGGQPQHF	TGTGCCTGGAGTCTCGGACAGGGAGGTCAGCCCCAGCATTTT
TRBJ1-1	TRBD1	TRBV14	.	CASSQDGGQGALDTEAFF	TGTGCCAGCAGCCAAGATGGAGGACAGGGGGCTTTGGACACTGAAGCTTTCTTT
TRBJ2-1	.	TRBV2	.	CASSEQGFKDEQFF	TGTGCCAGCAGTGAACAGGGTTTTAAGGATGAGCAGTTCTTC
TRBJ2-1	.	TRBV6-5	.	CAGGDQLEQFF	TGTGCCGGCGGGGATCAGTTGGAGCAGTTCTTC
TRBJ2-7	.	TRBV6-1	once	CASKTTYEQYF	TGTGCCAGCAAGACTACTTACGAGCAGTACTTC
TRBJ2-1	TRBD2	TRBV29-1	.	CSVGAGGPPEYNEQFF	TGCAGCGTTGGGGCGGGAGGGCCCCCGGAATACAATGAGCAGTTCTTC
TRBJ2-5	.	TRBV5-6	.	CASSLDRQETQYF	TGTGCCAGCAGCTTGGACAGGCAAGAGACCCAGTACTTC
TRBJ2-4	.	TRBV7-8	once	CASSWMGVQYF	TGTGCCAGCAGTTGGATGGGAGTTCAGTACTTC
TRBJ2-2	TRBD2	TRBV2	.	CASRGLAGGTGELFF	TGTGCCAGCAGGGGACTAGCGGGAGGCACCGGGGAGCTGTTTTTT
TRBJ1-1	TRBD1	TRBV7-9	.	CASSLTGQGFAEAFF	TGTGCCAGCAGCTTAACCGGACAGGGGTTTGCTGAAGCTTTCTTT
TRBJ1-1	.	TRBV30	.	CAWNRRGMNTEAFF	TGTGCCTGGAATCGTCGGGGTATGAACACTGAAGCTTTCTTT
TRBJ2-7	TRBD2	TRBV5-1	.	CASSFTLTSGEYSYEQYF	TGCGCCAGCAGCTTTACCCTGACTAGCGGAGAGTACTCCTACGAGCAGTACTTC
TRBJ2-2	.	TRBV13	.	CASSLWVGRGTGELFF	TGTGCCAGCAGCTTATGGGTAGGGAGAGGCACCGGGGAGCTGTTTTTT
TRBJ2-5	TRBD2	TRBV7-3	.	CASPKGLAGSETQYF	TGTGCCAGCCCCAAGGGACTAGCGGGATCAGAGACCCAGTACTTC
TRBJ2-2	.	TRBV2	once	CASSGGIFNTGELFF	TGTGCCAGCAGCGGAGGGATTTTTAACACCGGGGAGCTGTTTTTT
TRBJ2-7	.	TRBV2	.	CASSELPEQYF	TGTGCCAGCAGTGAACTCCCCGAGCAGTACTTC
TRBJ2-1	TRBD2	TRBV4-2	.	CASSQGGTSSYNEQFF	TGTGCCAGCAGCCAAGGGGGGACTAGCTCTTACAATGAGCAGTTCTTC
TRBJ2-2	TRBD2	TRBV5-1	.	CASSPLAGANTGELFF	TGCGCCAGCAGCCCGCTAGCGGGGGCGAACACCGGGGAGCTGTTTTTT
TRBJ2-3	TRBD2	TRBV10-3	.	CASRGLGTREADTQYF	TGTGCCTCCCGCGGTTTGGGGACTAGGGAGGCAGATACGCAGTATTTT
TRBJ1-2	TRBD1	TRBV7-9	.	CASSPPGTGSGYTF	TGTGCCAGCAGCCCGCCCGGGACAGGGAGCGGCTACACCTTC
TRBJ2-6	.	TRBV5-1	.	CASSLAVAGANVLTF	TGCGCCAGCAGCTTGGCGGTGGCTGGGGCCAACGTCCTGACTTTC
TRBJ1-6	.	TRBV10-3	.	CAISESAGSTLHF	TGTGCCATCAGTGAGTCGGCGGGGTCCACCCTCCACTTT
TRBJ2-1	TRBD2	TRBV30	.	CAWSEGLAGNNEQFF	TGTGCCTGGAGTGAGGGACTAGCGGGCAACAATGAGCAGTTCTTC
TRBJ1-2	TRBD1	TRBV18	.	CASSPGQGNYGYTF	TGTGCCAGCTCACCGGGACAGGGGAACTATGGCTACACCTTC
TRBJ1-1	.	TRBV5-6	.	CASSGGGRGTEAFF	TGTGCCAGCAGCGGGGGGGGTCGGGGCACTGAAGCTTTCTTT
TRBJ2-3	TRBD1	TRBV9	.	CASSASGTGVTDTQYF	TGTGCCAGCAGCGCATCCGGGACAGGGGTGACAGATACGCAGTATTTT
TRBJ1-2	TRBD1	TRBV5-1	.	CASSLGDRGNYGYTF	TGCGCCAGCAGCTTGGGGGACAGGGGTAACTATGGCTACACCTTC
TRBJ2-7	TRBD1	TRBV2	.	CASSVNRDRDDEQYF	TGTGCCAGCAGTGTCAACCGGGACAGGGATGACGAGCAGTACTTC
TRBJ2-7	.	TRBV19	.	CASSIQQGSEQYF	TGTGCCAGTAGTATACAACAGGGTTCCGAGCAGTACTTC
TRBJ2-2	.	TRBV19	.	CASSILGGRTVNTGELFF	TGTGCCAGTAGTATACTCGGGGGGAGGACAGTGAACACCGGGGAGCTGTTTTTT
TRBJ2-3	TRBD2	TRBV4-2	.	CASSQEGLGGGVSDTQYF	TGTGCCAGCAGCCAAGAAGGGTTAGGCGGGGGGGTCTCAGATACGCAGTATTTT
TRBJ1-2	.	TRBV16	.	CASSPLSGTTFYTF	TGTGCCAGCAGCCCCCTCTCCGGGACAACTTTCTACACCTTC
TRBJ2-1	TRBD2	TRBV10-2	.	CASRSGTSGRATYNEQFF	TGCGCCAGCAGATCCGGAACTAGCGGGAGGGCAACCTACAATGAGCAGTTCTTC